The source of this T cell receptor beta chain is a study of T cell responses to AZD1222 COVID-19 vaccine. Study-level results: The span of vaccine-associated CD4 TCRs extended across spike, with dominance at 160-218 and 743-854. Donors in the cohort were predominantly white British and more often female, and clonal diversity was possibly underestimated.

Turning to this clone: The antigen is not known.

Per germline, CDR1 LNHDA and CDR2 SQIVND (reference sequence). V shed 2 bases and J 11 bases; nucleotides not matched to a gene: 12. The CDR3 is 15 residues long. Repertoires were generated with immunoSEQ multiplex PCR, while TCRdb's copy carries only in-frame clones and drops some. Altogether 150,000 to 200,000 clones are present, 80% to 90% being singletons, with the ten largest covering approximately 6.9%. The V call is TRBV19, the J call TRBJ1-1; 9 bases are a match to TRBD1. This clonotype was sampled from an adult in good health. The specimen comprised peripheral blood, sampled on day 0 of AZD1222 vaccination. The CDR3 DNA is TGTGCCAGTAGTATAACTTGGGACAGGGCGAACCGTGCTTTCTTT. It yields the protein CASSITWDRANRAFF.